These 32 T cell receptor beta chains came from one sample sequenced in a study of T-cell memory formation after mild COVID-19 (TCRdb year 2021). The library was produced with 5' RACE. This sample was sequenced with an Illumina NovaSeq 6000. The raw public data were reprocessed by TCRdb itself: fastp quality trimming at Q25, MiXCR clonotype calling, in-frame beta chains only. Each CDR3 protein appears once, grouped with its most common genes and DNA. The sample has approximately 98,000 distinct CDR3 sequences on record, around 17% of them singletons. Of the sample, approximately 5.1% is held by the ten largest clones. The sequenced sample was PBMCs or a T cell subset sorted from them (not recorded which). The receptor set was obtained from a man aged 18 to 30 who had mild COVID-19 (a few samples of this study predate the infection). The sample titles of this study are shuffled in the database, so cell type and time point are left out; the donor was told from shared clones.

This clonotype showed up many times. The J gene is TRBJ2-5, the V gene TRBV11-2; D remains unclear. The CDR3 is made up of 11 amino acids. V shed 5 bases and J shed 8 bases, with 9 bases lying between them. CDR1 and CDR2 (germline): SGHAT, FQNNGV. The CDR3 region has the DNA TGTGCCAGCAGCCCTGGAGTAACCCAGTACTTC. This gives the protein CASSPGVTQYF.

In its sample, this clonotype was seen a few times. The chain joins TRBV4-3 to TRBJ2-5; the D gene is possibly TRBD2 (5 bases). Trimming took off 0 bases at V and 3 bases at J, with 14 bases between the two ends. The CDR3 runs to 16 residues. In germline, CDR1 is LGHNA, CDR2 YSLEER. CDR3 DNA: TGCGCCAGCAGCCAAGATCGGTCGAGGGAAAAAGAGACCCAGTACTTC. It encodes CASSQDRSREKETQYF.

Here the CDR3 DNA reads TGCGCCAGCAGCATACAGGGGAACACAGATACGCAGTATTTT. This gives the protein CASSIQGNTDTQYF. V and J are TRBV5-1 and TRBJ2-3; 7 bases are shared with TRBD1. The CDR3 contains 14 residues. Trimming took 4 bases from V and 2 from J; bases not matched to a gene: 4. CDR1 SGHRS and CDR2 YFSETQ come from the germline V gene.

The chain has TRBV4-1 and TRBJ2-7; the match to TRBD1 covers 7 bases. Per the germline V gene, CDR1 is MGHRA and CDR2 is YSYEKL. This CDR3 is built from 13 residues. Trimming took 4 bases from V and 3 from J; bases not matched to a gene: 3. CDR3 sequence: CASSPWDSYEQYF. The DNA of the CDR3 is TGCGCCAGCAGCCCTTGGGACAGCTACGAGCAGTACTTC.

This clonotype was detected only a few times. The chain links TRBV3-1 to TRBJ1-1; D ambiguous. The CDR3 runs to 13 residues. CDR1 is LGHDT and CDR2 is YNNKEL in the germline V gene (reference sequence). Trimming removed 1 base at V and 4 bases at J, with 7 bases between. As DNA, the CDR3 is TGTGCCAGCAGCCAAGTAGGCGGCACTGAAGCTTTCTTT. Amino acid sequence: CASSQVGGTEAFF.

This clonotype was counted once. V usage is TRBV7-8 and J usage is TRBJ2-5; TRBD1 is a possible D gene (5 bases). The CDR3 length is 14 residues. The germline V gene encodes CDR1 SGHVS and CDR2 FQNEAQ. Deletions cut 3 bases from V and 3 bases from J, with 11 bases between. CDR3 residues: CASSFGQVKETQYF. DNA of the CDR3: TGTGCCAGCAGCTTCGGACAAGTTAAAGAGACCCAGTACTTC.

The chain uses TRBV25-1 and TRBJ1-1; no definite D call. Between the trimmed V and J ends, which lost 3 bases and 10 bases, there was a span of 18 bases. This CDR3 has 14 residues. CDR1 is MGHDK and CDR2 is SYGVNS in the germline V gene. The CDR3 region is CASSDWKRRRGAFF. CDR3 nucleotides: TGTGCCAGCAGTGACTGGAAGAGGAGGCGCGGAGCTTTCTTT.

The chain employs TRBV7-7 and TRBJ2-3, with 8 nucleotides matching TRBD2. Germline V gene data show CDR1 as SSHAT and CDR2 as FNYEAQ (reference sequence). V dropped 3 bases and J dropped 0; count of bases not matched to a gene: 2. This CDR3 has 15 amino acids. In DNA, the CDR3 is TGTGCCAGCAGCTTCGCGGGGGGCAGCACAGATACGCAGTATTTT. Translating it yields CASSFAGGSTDTQYF.

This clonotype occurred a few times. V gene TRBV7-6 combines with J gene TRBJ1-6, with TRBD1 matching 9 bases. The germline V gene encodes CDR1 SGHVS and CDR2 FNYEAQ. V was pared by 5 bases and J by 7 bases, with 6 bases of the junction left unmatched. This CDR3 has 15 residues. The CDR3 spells CASSLRDRVNSPLHF. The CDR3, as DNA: TGTGCCAGCAGCCTCCGGGACAGGGTCAATTCACCCCTCCACTTT.

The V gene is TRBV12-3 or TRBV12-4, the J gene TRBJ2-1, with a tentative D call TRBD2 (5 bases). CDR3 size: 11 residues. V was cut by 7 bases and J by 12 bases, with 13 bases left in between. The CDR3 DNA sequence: TGTGCCAGCAAGTTAGAGACTACGCAGTTCTTC. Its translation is CASKLETTQFF.

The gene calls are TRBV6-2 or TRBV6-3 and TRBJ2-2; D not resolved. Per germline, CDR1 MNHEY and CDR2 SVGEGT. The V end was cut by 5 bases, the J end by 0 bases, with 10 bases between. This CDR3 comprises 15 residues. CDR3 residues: CASSLDSSNTGELFF. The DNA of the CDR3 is TGTGCCAGCAGTCTCGATTCGTCGAACACCGGGGAGCTGTTTTTT.

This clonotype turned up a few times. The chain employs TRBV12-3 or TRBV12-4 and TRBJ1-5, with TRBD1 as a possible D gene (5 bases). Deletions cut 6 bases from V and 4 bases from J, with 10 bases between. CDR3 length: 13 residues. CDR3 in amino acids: CASSPGRNQPQHF. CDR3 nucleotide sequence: TGTGCCAGCAGCCCGGGACGGAATCAGCCCCAGCATTTT.

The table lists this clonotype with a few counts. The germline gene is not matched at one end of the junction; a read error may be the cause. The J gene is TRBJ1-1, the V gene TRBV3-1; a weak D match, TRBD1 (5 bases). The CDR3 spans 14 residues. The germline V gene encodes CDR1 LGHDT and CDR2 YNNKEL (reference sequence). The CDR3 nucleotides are TGTGCCAGCAGCCAAGGGGGATCGGACACCGAAGCTTTCTTT. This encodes CASSQGGSDTEAFF.

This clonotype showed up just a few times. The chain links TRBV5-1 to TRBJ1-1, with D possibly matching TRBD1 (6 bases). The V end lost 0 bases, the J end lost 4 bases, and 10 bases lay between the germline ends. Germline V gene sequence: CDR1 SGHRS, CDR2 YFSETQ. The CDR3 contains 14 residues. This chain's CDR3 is CASSLASGATEAFF. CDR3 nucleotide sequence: TGCGCCAGCAGCTTGGCCTCGGGGGCCACTGAAGCTTTCTTT. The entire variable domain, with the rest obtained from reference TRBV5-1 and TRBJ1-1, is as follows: KAGVTQTPRYLIKTRGQQVTLSCSPISGHRSVSWYQQTPGQGLQFLFEYFSETQRNKGNFPGRFSGRQFSNSRSEMNVSTLELGDSALYLCASSLASGATEAFFGQGTRLTVV.

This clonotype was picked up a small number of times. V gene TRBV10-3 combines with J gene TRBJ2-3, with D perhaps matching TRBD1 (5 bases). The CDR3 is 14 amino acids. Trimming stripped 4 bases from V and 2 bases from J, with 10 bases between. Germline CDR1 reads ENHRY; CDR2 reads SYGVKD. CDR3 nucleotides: TGTGCCATCAGTGCAGGGCAGAACACAGATACGCAGTATTTT. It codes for CAISAGQNTDTQYF.

The CDR3 here is CASSRSGSSYNEQFF. CDR3 bases: TGCGCCAGCAGCCGCTCAGGGAGCTCCTACAATGAGCAGTTCTTC. The J gene is TRBJ2-1, the V gene TRBV4-1; D tentatively reads TRBD1 or TRBD2 (5 bases each). Trimming pared 4 bases from V and 0 bases from J, leaving 10 bases between. Germline V gene lookup returns CDR1 MGHRA and CDR2 YSYEKL. The CDR3 covers 15 residues.

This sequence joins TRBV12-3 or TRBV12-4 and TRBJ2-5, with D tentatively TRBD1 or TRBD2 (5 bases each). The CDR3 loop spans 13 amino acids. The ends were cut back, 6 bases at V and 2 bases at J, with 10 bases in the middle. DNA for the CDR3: TGTGCCAGCAGGAAGGGACCGCAAGAGACCCAGTACTTC. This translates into CASRKGPQETQYF.

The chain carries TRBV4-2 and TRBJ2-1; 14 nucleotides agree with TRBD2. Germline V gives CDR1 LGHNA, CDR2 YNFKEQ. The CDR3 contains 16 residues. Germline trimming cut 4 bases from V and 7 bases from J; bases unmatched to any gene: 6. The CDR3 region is CASSPVTSGGANEQFF. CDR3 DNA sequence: TGTGCCAGCAGCCCGGTGACTAGCGGGGGGGCGAATGAGCAGTTCTTC.

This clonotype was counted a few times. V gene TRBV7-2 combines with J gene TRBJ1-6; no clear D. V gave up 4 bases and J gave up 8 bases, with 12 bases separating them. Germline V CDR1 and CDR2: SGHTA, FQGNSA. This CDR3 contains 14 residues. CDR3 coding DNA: TGTGCCAGCAGCTCCCAGGCCGGGGATTCACCCCTCCACTTT. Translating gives CASSSQAGDSPLHF.

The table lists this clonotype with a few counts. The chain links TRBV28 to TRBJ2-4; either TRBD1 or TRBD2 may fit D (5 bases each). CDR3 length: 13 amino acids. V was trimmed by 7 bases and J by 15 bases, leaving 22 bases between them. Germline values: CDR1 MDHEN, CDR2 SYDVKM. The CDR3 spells CASTLTGAARRYF. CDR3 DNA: TGTGCCAGCACTCTAACAGGAGCGGCCCGTCGGTACTTC.

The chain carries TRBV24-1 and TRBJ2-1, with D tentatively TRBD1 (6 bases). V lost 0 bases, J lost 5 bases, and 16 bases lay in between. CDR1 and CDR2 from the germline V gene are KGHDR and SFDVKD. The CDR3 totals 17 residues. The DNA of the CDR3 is TGTGCCACCAGTGATTTGTACCCAACGCAGGGGAACAATGAGCAGTTCTTC. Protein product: CATSDLYPTQGNNEQFF.

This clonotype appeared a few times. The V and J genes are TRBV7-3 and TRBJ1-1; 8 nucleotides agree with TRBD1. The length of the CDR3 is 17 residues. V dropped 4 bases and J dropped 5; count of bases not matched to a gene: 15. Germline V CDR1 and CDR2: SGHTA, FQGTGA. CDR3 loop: CASSSPRGGQGRTEAFF. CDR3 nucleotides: TGTGCCAGCAGCTCGCCCAGGGGCGGACAGGGCCGAACTGAAGCTTTCTTT. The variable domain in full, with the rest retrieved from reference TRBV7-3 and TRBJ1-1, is GAGVSQTPSNKVTEKGKYVELRCDPISGHTALYWYRQSLGQGPEFLIYFQGTGAADDSGLPNDRFFAVRPEGSVSTLKIQRTERGDSAVYLCASSSPRGGQGRTEAFFGQGTRLTVV.

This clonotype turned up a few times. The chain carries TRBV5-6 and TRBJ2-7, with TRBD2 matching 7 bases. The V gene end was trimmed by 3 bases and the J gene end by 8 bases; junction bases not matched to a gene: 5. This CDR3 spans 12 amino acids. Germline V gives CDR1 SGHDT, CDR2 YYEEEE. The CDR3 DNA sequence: TGTGCCAGCAGCTCTCGGGGAGGGAAGCAGTACGTC. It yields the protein CASSSRGGKQYV.

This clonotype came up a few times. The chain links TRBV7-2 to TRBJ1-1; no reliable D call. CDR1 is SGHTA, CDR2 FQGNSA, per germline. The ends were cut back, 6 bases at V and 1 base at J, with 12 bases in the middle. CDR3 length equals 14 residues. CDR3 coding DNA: TGTGCCAGCAGAACGAGGGCAGAGAACACTGAAGCTTTCTTT. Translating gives CASRTRAENTEAFF.

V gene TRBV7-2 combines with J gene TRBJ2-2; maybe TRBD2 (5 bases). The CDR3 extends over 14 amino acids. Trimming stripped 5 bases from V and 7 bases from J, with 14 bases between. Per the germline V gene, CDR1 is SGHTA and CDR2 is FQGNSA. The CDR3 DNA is TGTGCCAGCAGCCCGGGATTGGGTGTCGGGGAGCTGTTTTTT. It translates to CASSPGLGVGELFF. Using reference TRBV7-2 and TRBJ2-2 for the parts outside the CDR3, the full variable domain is GAGVSQSPSNKVTEKGKDVELRCDPISGHTALYWYRQSLGQGLEFLIYFQGNSAPDKSGLPSDRFSAERTGGSVSTLTIQRTQQEDSAVYLCASSPGLGVGELFFGEGSRLTVL.

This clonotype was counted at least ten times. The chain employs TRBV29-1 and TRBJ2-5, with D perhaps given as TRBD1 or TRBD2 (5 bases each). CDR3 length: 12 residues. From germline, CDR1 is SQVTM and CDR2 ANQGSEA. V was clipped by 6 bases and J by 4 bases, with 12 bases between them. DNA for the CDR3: TGCAGCGTGCTAGGGGACGGAGAGACCCAGTACTTC. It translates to CSVLGDGETQYF.

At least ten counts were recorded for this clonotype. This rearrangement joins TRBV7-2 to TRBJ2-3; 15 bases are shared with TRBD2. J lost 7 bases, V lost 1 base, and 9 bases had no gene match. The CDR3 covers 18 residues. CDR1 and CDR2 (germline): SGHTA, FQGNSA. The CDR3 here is CASSLEGTSGRNINTQYF. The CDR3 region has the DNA TGTGCCAGCAGCTTAGAAGGGACTAGCGGGAGGAACATTAATACGCAGTATTTT.

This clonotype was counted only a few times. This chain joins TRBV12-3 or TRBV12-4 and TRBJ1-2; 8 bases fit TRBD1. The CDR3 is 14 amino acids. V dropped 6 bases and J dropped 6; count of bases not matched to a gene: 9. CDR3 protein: CASSEPQGAHGYTF. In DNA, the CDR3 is TGTGCCAGCAGCGAACCCCAGGGGGCTCATGGCTACACCTTC.

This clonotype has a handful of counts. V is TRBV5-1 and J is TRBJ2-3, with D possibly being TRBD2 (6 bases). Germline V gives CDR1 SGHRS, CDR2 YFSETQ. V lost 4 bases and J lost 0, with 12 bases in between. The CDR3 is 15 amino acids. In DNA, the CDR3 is TGCGCCAGCAGCACAATAGCGGCTAGCACAGATACGCAGTATTTT. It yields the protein CASSTIAASTDTQYF.

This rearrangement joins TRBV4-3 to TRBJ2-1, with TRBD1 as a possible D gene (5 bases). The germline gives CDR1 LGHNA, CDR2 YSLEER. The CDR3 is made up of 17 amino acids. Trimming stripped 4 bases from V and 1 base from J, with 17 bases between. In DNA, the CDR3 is TGCGCCAGCAGCCCCGGAGCGCAGGGTAAATCCTACAATGAGCAGTTCTTC. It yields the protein CASSPGAQGKSYNEQFF.

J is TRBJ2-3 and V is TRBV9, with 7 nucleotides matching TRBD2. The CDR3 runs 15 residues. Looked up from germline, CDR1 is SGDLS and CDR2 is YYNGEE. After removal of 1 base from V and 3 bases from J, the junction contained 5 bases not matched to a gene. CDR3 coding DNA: TGTGCCAGCAGCGTACTGACCGGGGGGACAGATACGCAGTATTTT. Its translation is CASSVLTGGTDTQYF.

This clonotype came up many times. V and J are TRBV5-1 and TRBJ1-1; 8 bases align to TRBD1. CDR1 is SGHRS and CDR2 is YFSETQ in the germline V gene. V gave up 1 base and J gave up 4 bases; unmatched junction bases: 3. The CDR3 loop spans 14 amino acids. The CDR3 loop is CASSLSQGATEAFF. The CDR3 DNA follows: TGCGCCAGCAGCTTGAGTCAGGGGGCCACTGAAGCTTTCTTT. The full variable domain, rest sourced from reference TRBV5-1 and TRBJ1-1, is KAGVTQTPRYLIKTRGQQVTLSCSPISGHRSVSWYQQTPGQGLQFLFEYFSETQRNKGNFPGRFSGRQFSNSRSEMNVSTLELGDSALYLCASSLSQGATEAFFGQGTRLTVV.